This T cell receptor (beta chain) is from a study of regulatory T cells in long-lasting Graves disease. The TCR library used RNA extracted from PBMCs. Diagnosing Graves' disease relied on the American Thyroid Association guidelines. TCRdb reprocessed the reads via MiXCR and lists one record per CDR3 protein. The data hold more than 600 distinct CDR3 sequences, with around 86% observed a single time. In regard to this clonotype: Its antigen is unknown.

This CDR3 spans 14 amino acids. V lost 4 bases and J lost 6; bases outside the gene matches: 5. In germline, CDR1 is KGHSH, CDR2 LQKENI. The study's findings and limits: Relative to newly diagnosed Graves' patients, persistent ones had lower TCR diversity. Persistent patients shared more public clonotypes (about 2,700) than newly diagnosed patients (approximately 960). Persistent disease exhibited a predilection for TRBV28, TRBJ1-2 and TRBJ2-5.

This chain connects TRBV18 to TRBJ1-2; 10 positions agree with TRBD1. The starting material was peripheral blood mononuclear cells (PBMCs), obtained with antithyroid drug treatment, in newly diagnosed or persistent Graves disease (not recorded which). The origin of this receptor is a woman in her thirties with Graves disease. CDR3 bases: TGTGCCAGCTCACTGGGGACAGGGGTCGATGGCTACACCTTC. Protein sequence: CASSLGTGVDGYTF.